This TCR beta chain comes out of a study of blood T cell repertoires in COVID-19. As for the study in general: Specimens from acute and convalescent COVID-19 originated in the United States, Italy and Spain. T cells, B-cell-depleted T cells, or PBMCs provided the cDNA or gDNA that served as material.

The CDR3 spans 15 residues. Germline V gene data show CDR1 as MNHNY and CDR2 as SVGAGI (reference sequence). Trimming removed 2 bases from V and 1 base from J, with 10 bases in between. Original handling: Reference gene primer amplification gave nucleated cell count estimates. The table came from immunoSEQ multiplex PCR; TCRdb's copy has only in-frame clones and leaves some out. The DNA gave D and trimming, while V, J and clone size come from that table. The sample records 140,000 to 150,000 clones, 80% to 90% being singletons. The sequence came from a woman between 45 and 60 years old with active or convalescent COVID-19. The chain couples TRBV6-6 to TRBJ2-3; the D is unclear. The sample consisted of peripheral blood. The CDR3 sequence is CASSYTLQGTDTQYF. The CDR3 bases are TGTGCCAGCAGTTACACTTTGCAGGGCACAGATACGCAGTATTTT.